The present entry profiles one T cell receptor beta chain with its context. Sorted subsets were amplified in replicate PCRs using approximately 0.2 ug DNA, tens of thousands of T cell genomes. The protocol was immunoSEQ multiplex PCR, while the TCRdb copy is restricted to in-frame clones and leaves out a portion. The table records about 1.5 million clones, approximately 98% of them present only once. This record comes from a study of shared clonotypes between healthy human individuals. Donors, healthy HIV-negative adults, lacked recent acute infections or vaccinations. In germline, CDR1 is MGHRA, CDR2 YSYEKL. This CDR3 is 16 amino acids long. V shed 1 base and J shed 8 bases, with 18 bases lying between them.

Sequenced input: naive CD4+ T cells sorted from blood. Subset indicated: CD45RA+ positively selected. The V call is TRBV4-1, the J call TRBJ2-1; D is unclear. The receptor was isolated from a man between 25 and 39 years old in good health. The CDR3 DNA sequence: TGCGCCAGCAGCCAAGTAACGCCCCCGACCGGCGATGAGCAGTTCTTC. Its protein product is CASSQVTPPTGDEQFF.